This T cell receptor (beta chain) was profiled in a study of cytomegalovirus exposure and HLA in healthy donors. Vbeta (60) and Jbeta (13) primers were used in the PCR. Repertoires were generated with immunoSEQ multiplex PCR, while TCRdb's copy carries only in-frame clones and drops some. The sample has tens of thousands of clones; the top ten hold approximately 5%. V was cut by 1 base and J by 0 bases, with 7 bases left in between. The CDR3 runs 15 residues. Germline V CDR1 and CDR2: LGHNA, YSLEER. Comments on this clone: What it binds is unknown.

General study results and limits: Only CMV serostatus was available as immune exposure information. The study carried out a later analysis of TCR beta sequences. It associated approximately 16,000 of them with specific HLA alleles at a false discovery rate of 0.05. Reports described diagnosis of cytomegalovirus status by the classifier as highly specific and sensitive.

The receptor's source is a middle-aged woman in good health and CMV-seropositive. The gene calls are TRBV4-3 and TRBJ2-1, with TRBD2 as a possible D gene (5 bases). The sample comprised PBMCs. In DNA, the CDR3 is TGCGCCAGCAGCCAAGCGGGGAGCTCCTACAATGAGCAGTTCTTC. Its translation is CASSQAGSSYNEQFF.